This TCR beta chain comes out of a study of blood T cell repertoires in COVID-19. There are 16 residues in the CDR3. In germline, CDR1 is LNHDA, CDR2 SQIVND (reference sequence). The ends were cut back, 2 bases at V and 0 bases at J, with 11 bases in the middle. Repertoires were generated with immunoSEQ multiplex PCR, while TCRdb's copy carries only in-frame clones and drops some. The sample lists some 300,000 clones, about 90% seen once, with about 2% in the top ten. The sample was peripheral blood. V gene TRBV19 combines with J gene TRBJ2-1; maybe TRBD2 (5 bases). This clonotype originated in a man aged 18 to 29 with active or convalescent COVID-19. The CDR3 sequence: CASSIKAVLSYNEQFF. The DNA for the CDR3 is TGTGCCAGTAGTATAAAAGCGGTACTCTCCTACAATGAGCAGTTCTTC.